This TCR beta chain was sequenced for a study of cytomegalovirus exposure and HLA in healthy donors. Study-level results: Researchers reported from a later analysis that most CMV-associated TCR beta chains appeared HLA-restricted. About 87% or about 30% of the time was how often most TCR beta V segments were productive, according to an earlier analysis. Sequencing likely generated an artifact that appeared as a cluster of highly shared sequence variants. Specificity for CMV antigens was confirmed in vitro for a few of the CMV-associated chains.

V shed 4 bases, J shed 3 bases, and the junction held 2 bases outside the gene matches. Germline CDR1 is MDHEN and CDR2 is SYDVKM. The CDR3 sequence is 14 residues long. Use of 60 Vbeta and 13 Jbeta primers characterized the PCR. The data were produced by immunoSEQ multiplex PCR, yet TCRdb's version contains in-frame clones alone and is incomplete. The profile covers some 200,000 clones, with 75% to 85% appearing a single time and about 0.8% taken by the ten largest. A note on this clone: The antigen is undetermined. Distinct nucleotide sequences in the sample also encode this CDR3.

The TCR was taken from a woman younger than 30 in good health and CMV-seronegative. The sequenced sample was PBMCs. The V and J genes are TRBV28 and TRBJ1-2; 10 nucleotides align to TRBD1. The CDR3 nucleotides read TGTGCCAGCAGTTCTGGACAGGGGGACTATGGCTACACCTTC. Translation gives CASSSGQGDYGYTF.